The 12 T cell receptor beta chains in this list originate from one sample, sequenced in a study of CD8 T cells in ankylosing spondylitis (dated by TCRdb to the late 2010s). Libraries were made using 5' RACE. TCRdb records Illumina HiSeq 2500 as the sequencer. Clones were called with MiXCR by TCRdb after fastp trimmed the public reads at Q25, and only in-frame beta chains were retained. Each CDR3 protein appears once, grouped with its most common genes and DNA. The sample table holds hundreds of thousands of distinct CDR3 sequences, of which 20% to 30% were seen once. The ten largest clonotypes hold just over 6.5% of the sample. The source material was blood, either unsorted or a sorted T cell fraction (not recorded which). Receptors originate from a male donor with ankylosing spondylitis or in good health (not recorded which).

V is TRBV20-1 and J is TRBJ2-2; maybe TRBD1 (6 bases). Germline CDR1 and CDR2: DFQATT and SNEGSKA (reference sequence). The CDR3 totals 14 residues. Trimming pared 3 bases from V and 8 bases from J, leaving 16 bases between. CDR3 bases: TGCAGTGCTAGCCAACAGGGTTCGGGGGGGGAGCTGTTTTTT. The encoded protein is CSASQQGSGGELFF.

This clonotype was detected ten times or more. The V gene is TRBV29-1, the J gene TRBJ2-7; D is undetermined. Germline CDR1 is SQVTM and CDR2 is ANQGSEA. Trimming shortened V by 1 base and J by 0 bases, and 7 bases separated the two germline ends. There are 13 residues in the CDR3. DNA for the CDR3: TGCAGCGTTGAAGCGGCTAGCTCCTACGAGCAGTACTTC. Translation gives CSVEAASSYEQYF.

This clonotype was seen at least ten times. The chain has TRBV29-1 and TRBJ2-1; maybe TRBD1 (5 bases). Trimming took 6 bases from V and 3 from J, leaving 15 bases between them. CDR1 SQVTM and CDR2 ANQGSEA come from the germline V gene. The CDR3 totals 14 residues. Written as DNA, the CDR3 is TGCAGCGTCGGGTGGGGCCGTCTCTACAATGAGCAGTTCTTC. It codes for CSVGWGRLYNEQFF.

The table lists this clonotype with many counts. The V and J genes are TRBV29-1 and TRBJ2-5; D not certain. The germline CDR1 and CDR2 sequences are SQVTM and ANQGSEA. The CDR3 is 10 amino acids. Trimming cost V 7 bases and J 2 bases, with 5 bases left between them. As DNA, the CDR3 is TGCAGCGGGGAACAAGAGACCCAGTACTTC. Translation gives CSGEQETQYF. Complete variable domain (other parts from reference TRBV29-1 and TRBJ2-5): SAVISQKPSRDICQRGTSLTIQCQVDSQVTMMFWYRQQPGQSLTLIATANQGSEATYESGFVIDKFPISRPNLTFSTLTVSNMSPEDSSIYLCSGEQETQYFGPGTRLLVL.

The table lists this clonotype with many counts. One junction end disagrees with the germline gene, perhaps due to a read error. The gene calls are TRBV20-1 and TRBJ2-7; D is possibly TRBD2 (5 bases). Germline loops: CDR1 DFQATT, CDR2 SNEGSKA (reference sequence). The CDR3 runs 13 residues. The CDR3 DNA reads TGCAGTGCTAGACGACGGACTTCCTTCGAGCAGTACTTC. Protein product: CSARRRTSFEQYF.

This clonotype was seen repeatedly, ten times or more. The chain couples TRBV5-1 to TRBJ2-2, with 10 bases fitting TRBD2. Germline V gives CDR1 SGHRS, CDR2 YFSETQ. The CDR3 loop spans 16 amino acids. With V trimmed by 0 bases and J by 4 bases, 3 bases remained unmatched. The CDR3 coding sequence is TGCGCCAGCAGCTTGGCCCTAGCGGGAGTCACCGGGGAGCTGTTTTTT. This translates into CASSLALAGVTGELFF.

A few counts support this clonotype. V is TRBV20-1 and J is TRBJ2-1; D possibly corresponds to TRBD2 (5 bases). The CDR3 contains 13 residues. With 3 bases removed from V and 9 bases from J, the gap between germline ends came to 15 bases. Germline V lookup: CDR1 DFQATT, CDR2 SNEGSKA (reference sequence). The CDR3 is CSARSYARVEQFF. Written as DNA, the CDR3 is TGCAGTGCTAGGTCCTATGCGAGGGTTGAGCAGTTCTTC.

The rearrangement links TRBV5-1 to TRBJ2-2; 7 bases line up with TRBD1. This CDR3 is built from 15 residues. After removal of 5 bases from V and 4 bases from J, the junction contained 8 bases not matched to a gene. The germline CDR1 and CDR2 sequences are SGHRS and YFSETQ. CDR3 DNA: TGCGCCAGCAGGCCACGACGGGACAGCACCGGGGAGCTGTTTTTT. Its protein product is CASRPRRDSTGELFF. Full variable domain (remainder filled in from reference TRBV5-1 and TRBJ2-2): KAGVTQTPRYLIKTRGQQVTLSCSPISGHRSVSWYQQTPGQGLQFLFEYFSETQRNKGNFPGRFSGRQFSNSRSEMNVSTLELGDSALYLCASRPRRDSTGELFFGEGSRLTVL.

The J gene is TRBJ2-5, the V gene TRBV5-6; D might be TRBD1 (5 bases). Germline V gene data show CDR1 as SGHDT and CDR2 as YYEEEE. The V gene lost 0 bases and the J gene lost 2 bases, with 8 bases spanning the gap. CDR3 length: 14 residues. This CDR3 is CASSLVGAQETQYF. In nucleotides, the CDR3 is TGTGCCAGCAGCTTGGTAGGGGCACAAGAGACCCAGTACTTC.

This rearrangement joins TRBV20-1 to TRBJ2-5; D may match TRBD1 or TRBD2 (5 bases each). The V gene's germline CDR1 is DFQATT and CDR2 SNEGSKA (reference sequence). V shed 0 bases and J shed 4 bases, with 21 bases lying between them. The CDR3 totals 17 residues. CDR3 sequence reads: CSARDQGAVDPRETQYF. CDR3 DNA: TGCAGTGCTAGAGATCAGGGAGCGGTTGACCCCAGAGAGACCCAGTACTTC.

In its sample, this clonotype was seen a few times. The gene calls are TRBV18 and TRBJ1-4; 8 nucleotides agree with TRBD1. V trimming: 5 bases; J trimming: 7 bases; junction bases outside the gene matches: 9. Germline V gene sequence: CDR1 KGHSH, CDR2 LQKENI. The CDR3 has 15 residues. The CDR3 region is CASSADRVVSEKLFF. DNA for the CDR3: TGTGCCAGCTCAGCGGACAGGGTGGTCAGTGAAAAACTGTTTTTT.

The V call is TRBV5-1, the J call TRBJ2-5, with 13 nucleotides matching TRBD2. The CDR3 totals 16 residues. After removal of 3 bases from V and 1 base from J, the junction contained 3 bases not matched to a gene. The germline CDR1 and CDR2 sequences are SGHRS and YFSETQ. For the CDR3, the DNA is TGCGCCAGCAGCTCGGGACTAGCGGGACCCCAAGAGACCCAGTACTTC. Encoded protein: CASSSGLAGPQETQYF.